This T cell receptor (beta chain) derives from a study of OX40 agonist ivuxolimab in advanced cancers. Trimming cost V 3 bases and J 8 bases, with 6 bases left between them. In germline, CDR1 is SGDLS, CDR2 YYNGEE. The CDR3 totals 11 residues. Clones were read by immunoSEQ multiplex PCR, and TCRdb kept only the in-frame ones, dropping some. Of 70,000 or so clones listed, about four fifths are singletons. The TCR comes from an adult with an advanced solid tumor such as melanoma, head and neck, liver or kidney cancer. The J gene is TRBJ2-1, the V gene TRBV9, with unresolved D. The sample here was CD4+ or CD8+ T cells sorted from blood, taken in a trial of the OX40 agonist ivuxolimab. The CDR3 region is CASSGEYEQFF. CDR3 sequence (DNA): TGTGCCAGCAGCGGAGAGTATGAGCAGTTCTTC.